This T cell receptor (beta chain) stems from a study of T cells in women clearing cervical HPV infection. About the study: Controls were women whose single incident HPV16 infection cleared within 12 months without precancer or cancer. For cases, blood was sampled a median around 140 days after lesion detection, interquartile range about 80 to 220 days.

The repertoire was sequenced with immunoSEQ multiplex PCR; TCRdb's copy has only in-frame clones and lacks some. The specimen's table records about 48,000 clones. The CDR3 is 14 amino acids. The V gene's germline CDR1 is SGHRS and CDR2 YFSETQ. V was trimmed by 4 bases and J by 3 bases, leaving 10 bases between them. About this clone: Its cognate antigen is unknown. The read finishes 3 residues shy of the CDR3 end, and the germline J gene is used to complete it.

General study points: CIN3+ cases had significantly higher TCR richness than controls; evenness did not differ.

Specimen: blood buffy coat. The gene calls are TRBV5-1 and TRBJ1-4; a possible D gene is TRBD1 (5 bases). The source is a woman between 18 and 70 years old with a cervical HPV16 infection that either progressed to CIN3+ or cleared (not recorded which). CDR3 amino acids: CASSVQASNEKLFF. CDR3 DNA (partial): TGCGCCAGCAGCGTACAGGCCTCTAATGAAAAA.